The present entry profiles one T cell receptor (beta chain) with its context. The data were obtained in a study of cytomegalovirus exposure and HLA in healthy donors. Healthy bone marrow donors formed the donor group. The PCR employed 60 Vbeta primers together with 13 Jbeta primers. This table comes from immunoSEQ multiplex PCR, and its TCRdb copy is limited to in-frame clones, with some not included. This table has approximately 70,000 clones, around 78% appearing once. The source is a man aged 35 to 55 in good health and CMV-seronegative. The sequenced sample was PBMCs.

CDR3 loop: CASSFSTGGESPLHF. In DNA form, the CDR3 reads TGTGCCAGCAGTTTCTCGACAGGGGGCGAATCACCCCTCCACTTT. This chain joins TRBV27 and TRBJ1-6; TRBD1 aligns across 10 bases. The CDR3 runs 15 residues. Losses at the gene ends were 3 bases for V and 10 bases for J; bases not matched to a gene: 6. Germline lookup yields CDR1 MNHEY and CDR2 SMNVEV (reference sequence).